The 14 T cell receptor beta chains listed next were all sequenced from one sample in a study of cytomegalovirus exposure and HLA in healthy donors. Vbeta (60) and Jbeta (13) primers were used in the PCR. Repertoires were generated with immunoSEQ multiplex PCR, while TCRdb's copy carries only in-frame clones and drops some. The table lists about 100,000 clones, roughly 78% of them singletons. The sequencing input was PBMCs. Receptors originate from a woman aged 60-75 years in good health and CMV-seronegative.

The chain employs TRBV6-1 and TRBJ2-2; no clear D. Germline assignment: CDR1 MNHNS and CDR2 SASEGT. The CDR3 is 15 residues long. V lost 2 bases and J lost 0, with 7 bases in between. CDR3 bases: TGTGCCAGCAGTGAACAGTTCGCGAACACCGGGGAGCTGTTTTTT. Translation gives CASSEQFANTGELFF.

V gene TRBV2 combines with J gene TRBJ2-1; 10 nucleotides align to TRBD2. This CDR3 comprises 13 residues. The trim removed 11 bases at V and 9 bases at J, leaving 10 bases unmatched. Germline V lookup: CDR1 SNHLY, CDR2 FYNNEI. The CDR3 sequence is CAGSGLAGVEQFF. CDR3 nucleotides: TGTGCCGGGTCGGGGCTAGCGGGAGTTGAGCAGTTCTTC. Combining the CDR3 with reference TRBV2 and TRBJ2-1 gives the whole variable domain EPEVTQTPSHQVTQMGQEVILRCVPISNHLYFYWYRQILGQKVEFLVSFYNNEISEKSEIFDDQFSVERPDGSNFTLKIRSTKLEDSAMYFCAGSGLAGVEQFFGPGTRLTVL.

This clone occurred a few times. The CDR3 DNA sequence: TGTGCCAGCAGCTTACTCAGGGGGCCCTCCTACGAGCAGTACTTC. It translates to CASSLLRGPSYEQYF. The chain links TRBV7-2 to TRBJ2-7; 8 bases match TRBD1. Trimming took 2 bases from V and 0 from J; bases not matched to a gene: 3. The CDR3 is made up of 15 amino acids. CDR1 SGHTA and CDR2 FQGNSA come from the germline V gene.

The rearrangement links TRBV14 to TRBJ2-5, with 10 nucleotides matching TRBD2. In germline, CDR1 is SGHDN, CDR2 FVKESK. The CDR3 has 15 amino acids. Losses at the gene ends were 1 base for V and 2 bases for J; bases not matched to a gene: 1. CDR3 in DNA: TGTGCCAGCAGCCAAGGGACTAGCGGTCAAGAGACCCAGTACTTC. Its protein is CASSQGTSGQETQYF.

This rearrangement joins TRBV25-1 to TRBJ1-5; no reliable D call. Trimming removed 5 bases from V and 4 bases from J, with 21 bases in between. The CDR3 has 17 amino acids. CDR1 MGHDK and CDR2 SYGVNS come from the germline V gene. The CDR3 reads CASSRWTGVKPNQPQHF. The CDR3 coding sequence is TGTGCCAGCAGTAGATGGACGGGAGTGAAACCAAATCAGCCCCAGCATTTT.

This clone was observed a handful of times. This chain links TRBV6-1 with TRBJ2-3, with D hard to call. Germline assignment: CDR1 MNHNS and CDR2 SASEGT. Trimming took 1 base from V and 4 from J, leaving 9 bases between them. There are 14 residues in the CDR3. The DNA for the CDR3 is TGTGCCAGCAGTGAAGTGATCGGGTCAGATACGCAGTATTTT. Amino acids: CASSEVIGSDTQYF.

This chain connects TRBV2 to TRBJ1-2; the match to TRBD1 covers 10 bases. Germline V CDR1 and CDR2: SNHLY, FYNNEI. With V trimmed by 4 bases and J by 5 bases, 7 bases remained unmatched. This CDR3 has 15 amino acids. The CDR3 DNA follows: TGTGCCAGCAGTGGTACCGGGACAGGGGTTTATGGCTACACCTTC. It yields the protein CASSGTGTGVYGYTF.

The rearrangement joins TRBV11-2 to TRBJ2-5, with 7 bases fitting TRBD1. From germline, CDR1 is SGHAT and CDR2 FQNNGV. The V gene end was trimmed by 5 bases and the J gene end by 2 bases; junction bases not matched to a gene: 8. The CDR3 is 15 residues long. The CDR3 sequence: CASSTSGTEQETQYF. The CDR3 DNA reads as TGTGCCAGCAGCACCTCCGGGACAGAGCAAGAGACCCAGTACTTC.

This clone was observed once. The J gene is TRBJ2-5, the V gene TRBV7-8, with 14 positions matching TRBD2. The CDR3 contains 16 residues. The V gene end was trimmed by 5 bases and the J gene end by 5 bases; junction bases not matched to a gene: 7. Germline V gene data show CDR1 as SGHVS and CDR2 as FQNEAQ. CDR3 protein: CASSHWTSGGRETQYF. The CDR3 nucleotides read TGTGCCAGCAGCCACTGGACTAGCGGGGGGAGGGAGACCCAGTACTTC.

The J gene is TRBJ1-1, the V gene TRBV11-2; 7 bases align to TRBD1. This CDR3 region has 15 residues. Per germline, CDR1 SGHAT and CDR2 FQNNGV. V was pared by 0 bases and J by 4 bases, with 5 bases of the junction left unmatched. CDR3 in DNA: TGTGCCAGCAGCTTAGATCGAGGGGGCTTCACTGAAGCTTTCTTT. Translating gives CASSLDRGGFTEAFF.

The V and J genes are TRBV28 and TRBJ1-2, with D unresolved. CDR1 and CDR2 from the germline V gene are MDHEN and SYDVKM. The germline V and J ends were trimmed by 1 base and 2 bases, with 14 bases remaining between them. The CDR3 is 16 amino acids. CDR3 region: CASSLSGLAGNYGYTF. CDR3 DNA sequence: TGTGCCAGCAGTTTATCAGGTCTTGCCGGAAACTATGGCTACACCTTC.

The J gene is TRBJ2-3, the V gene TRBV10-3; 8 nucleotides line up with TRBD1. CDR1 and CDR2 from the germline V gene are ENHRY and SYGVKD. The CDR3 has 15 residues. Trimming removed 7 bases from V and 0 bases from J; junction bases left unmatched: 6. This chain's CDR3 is CAINGRDRSTDTQYF. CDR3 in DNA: TGTGCCATCAACGGACGGGACAGGAGCACAGATACGCAGTATTTT.

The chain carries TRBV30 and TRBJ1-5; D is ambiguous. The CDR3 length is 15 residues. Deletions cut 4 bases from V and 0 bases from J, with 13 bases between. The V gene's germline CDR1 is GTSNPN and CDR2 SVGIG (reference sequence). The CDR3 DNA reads TGTGCCTGGACGAGCAGCGTTTATAGCAATCAGCCCCAGCATTTT. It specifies CAWTSSVYSNQPQHF.

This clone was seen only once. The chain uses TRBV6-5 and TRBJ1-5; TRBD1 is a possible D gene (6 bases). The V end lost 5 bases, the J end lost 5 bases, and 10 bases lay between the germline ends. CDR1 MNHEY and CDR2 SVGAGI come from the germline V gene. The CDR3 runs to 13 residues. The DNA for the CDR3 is TGTGCCAGCAGTCCGACAGGTGATCAGCCCCAGCATTTT. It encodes CASSPTGDQPQHF.